This T cell receptor beta chain was sequenced for a study of CD8 T cells in Susac syndrome. Sequencing targeted TCR beta in T cells from blood (CD8+ and CD4+). Germline V gives CDR1 DFQATT, CDR2 SNEGSKA (reference sequence). CDR3 size: 14 residues. V lost 5 bases, J lost 4 bases, and 17 bases lay in between. Random hexamers were used to reverse transcribe an amount of about 0.45 to 1 ug RNA. TCR beta CDR3 was amplified by immunoSEQ multiplex PCR. This amplification extended across 54 Vbeta and 13 Jbeta segments. TCRdb processed the immunoSEQ multiplex PCR reads anew with MiXCR; each CDR3 protein has one entry. The sample records some 200,000 distinct CDR3 sequences, roughly 96% being singletons.

Sequencing used CD4+ T cells from PBMCs. This sequence originates from a human donor with multiple sclerosis. The rearrangement uses TRBV20-1 and TRBJ1-2; TRBD1 might be the D (5 bases). CDR3 region: CSADVQGGGYGYTF. As DNA, the CDR3 is TGCAGTGCTGACGTTCAGGGAGGCGGCTATGGCTACACCTTC.